This T cell receptor (beta chain) was retrieved from a study of molecular identifiers for immune sequencing clone quantification. Study details: The replicate experiment used RNA from approximately 20,000 or 100,000 naive CD8 cells. This RNA was split into five aliquots, and four of them were sequenced. Study findings and constraints: Sizes of clones that are highly expanded could be underestimated (if identical TCR molecules share a barcode).

The CDR3 has 14 residues. Trimming shortened V by 6 bases and J by 0 bases, and 12 bases separated the two germline ends. Germline values: CDR1 DFQATT, CDR2 SNEGSKA (reference sequence). For this clonotype: Its matching antigen is unknown.

The authors gated naive CD8 T cells as CD8+CD4-CCR7+CD45RA+ for sorting. Previously described methods and listed TCR primers produced bulk TCR libraries. TCRdb reprocessed the PCR reads with MiXCR, giving one entry per CDR3 protein. The data hold just over 95,000 distinct CDR3 sequences, with 20% to 25% observed a single time. Sequenced sample: naive CD8+ T cells from blood, with Jurkat cell RNA spiked in. Sample subset: FACS-sorted CD8+CD4-CCR7+CD45RA+ naive T cells. This TCR was sampled from a human donor in good health. Some libraries in this study had Jurkat cell RNA spiked in. V is TRBV20-1 and J is TRBJ1-5; no firm D call. The CDR3 protein is CSALHETSNQPQHF. Here the CDR3 DNA reads TGCAGTGCCCTACATGAAACTAGCAATCAGCCCCAGCATTTT.